These T cell receptor beta chains were read from a single sample in a study of cytomegalovirus exposure and HLA in healthy donors. Clones were sequenced by immunoSEQ multiplex PCR, and TCRdb holds only the in-frame ones, with some missing. The data show about 65,000 clones, with approximately 60% seen just once and approximately 3% held by the top ten. The specimen sequenced was PBMCs. The receptors were sampled from a man in his thirties or forties in good health and CMV-seronegative. CDR3s leave out the opening cysteine and the closing phenylalanine or tryptophan. The D gene is left open where the match is weak.

TRBV5-1	TRBJ1-1	NA	ASSLGGEGNTEAF
TRBV15	TRBJ1-5	NA	ATSGTGSSNQPQH
TRBV2	TRBJ2-7	TRBD1	ASKLPGTGTYEQY
TRBV6-5	TRBJ1-1	NA	ASSPLGVTEAF
TRBV4-1	TRBJ2-5	TRBD2	ASRGLAGGDQETQY
TRBV6-5	TRBJ1-1	NA	ASSYSYQGHEAF
TRBV6-6	TRBJ2-7	NA	ASSPRWEQY
TRBV27	TRBJ2-1	TRBD2	ASTIRASGGTRRSYNEQF
TRBV18	TRBJ2-5	TRBD1	ASSPGTARETQY
TRBV6-1	TRBJ2-3	NA	ASRTERDTQY
TRBV6-1	TRBJ2-7	NA	ASSVETGPYEQY
TRBV19	TRBJ2-2	TRBD1	ASMGQYTGELF
TRBV6-1	TRBJ2-3	NA	ASSPGTSTDTQY
TRBV5-8	TRBJ2-7	NA	ASSLTPNYEQY
TRBV12-1	TRBJ2-1	NA	ASSFALAGGLQAWNEQF
TRBV5-5	TRBJ2-5	NA	ASSFSETQY
TRBV6-6	TRBJ2-7	NA	ASSTEGYEQY
TRBV19	TRBJ1-2	NA	ASSEQATNYGYT
TRBV29-1	TRBJ1-2	TRBD1	SVRRQGAPGYT
TRBV6-1	TRBJ2-3	NA	ASNDGQGPDTQY
TRBV30	TRBJ1-1	NA	AWSVSRGATEAF
TRBV6-1	TRBJ2-7	NA	ASSNLGYEQY
TRBV5-1	TRBJ2-5	TRBD2	ASSLSGGTTYEQY
TRBV1	TRBJ1-2	NA	TSSQDRGQVNGYT
TRBV4-1	TRBJ1-4	TRBD1	ASSQGVGRGNEKLF
TRBV5-6	TRBJ1-5	NA	ASSFRETSNQPQH
TRBV6-6	TRBJ2-5	NA	ASSYSDRGFGTQY
TRBV7-2	TRBJ2-1	NA	ASSLDGYEQF
TRBV6-1	TRBJ1-2	NA	ASSSDTPYGYT
TRBV5-6	TRBJ2-7	NA	ASFEGVGPYEQY
TRBV5-6	TRBJ1-1	TRBD1	ASSPTGSTEAF
TRBV5-1	TRBJ1-4	TRBD1	ASSFDREEKLF
TRBV4-1	TRBJ2-7	TRBD2	ASSQNFNSGGPTYEQY
TRBV9	TRBJ2-7	NA	ASSVQATSYEQY
TRBV7-9	TRBJ1-2	TRBD1	ASSPSGQGVYGYT
TRBV5-6	TRBJ2-7	NA	ASSQGWGRAYEQY
TRBV7-7	TRBJ2-3	TRBD1	ASSQTGASTDTQY
TRBV6-7	TRBJ2-5	TRBD1	ASLDRAGETQY
TRBV7-2	TRBJ1-5	NA	ASSLSTEQQPQH
TRBV5-1	TRBJ1-2	NA	ASSITGKEGYT
TRBV19	TRBJ1-6	NA	ASRQDSYNSPLH
TRBV5-1	TRBJ2-3	TRBD1	ASSLDRGTDTQY